These 16 T cell receptor beta chains were all obtained from the same sample, sequenced in a study of blood T cell repertoires in COVID-19. Clones were read by immunoSEQ multiplex PCR, and TCRdb kept only the in-frame ones, dropping some. The data show roughly 330,000 clones, with approximately 88% seen just once and less than 5.5% held by the top ten. The material sequenced was PBMCs or T cells enriched from blood (not recorded which). Receptors were obtained from a man aged 25 to 45 who had recovered from COVID-19.

This clone was detected only a few times. Other DNA sequences in this sample translate to the same CDR3. J is TRBJ2-7 and V is TRBV18; D perhaps matches TRBD1 (6 bases). V was pared by 3 bases and J by 6 bases, with 9 bases between. The germline V gene has CDR1 KGHSH and CDR2 LQKENI. The CDR3 consists of 12 residues. The CDR3 loop is CASSPGASEQYF. The DNA for the CDR3 is TGTGCCAGCTCACCGGGGGCTAGCGAGCAGTACTTC.

The chain joins TRBV3-1 (or the pseudogene TRBV3-2) to TRBJ2-5, with D maybe TRBD1 (7 bases). V lost 7 bases and J 4 bases, leaving 13 bases between the germline ends. This CDR3 is built from 13 residues. Germline-derived CDR1 and CDR2 are LGHDT and YNNKEL (reference sequence). This CDR3 reads CASNDRDLETQYF. In DNA, the CDR3 is TGTGCCAGCAATGACAGGGACTTAGAGACCCAGTACTTC.

This clone was recorded only once. The chain is built from TRBV4-2 and TRBJ2-7; 8 nucleotides agree with TRBD1. The ends lost 0 bases at V and 5 bases at J; junction bases unmatched: 3. This CDR3 region has 14 residues. Germline CDR1 LGHNA, CDR2 YNFKEQ. The CDR3 sequence is CASSQEGQGDEQYF. The CDR3 DNA sequence: TGTGCCAGCAGCCAAGAAGGACAGGGTGACGAGCAGTACTTC.

This rearrangement joins TRBV15 to TRBJ2-1; D perhaps matches TRBD2 (6 bases). V lost 5 bases and J lost 8, with 13 bases in between. The CDR3 is 13 amino acids. Germline values: CDR1 LNHNV, CDR2 YYDKDF (reference sequence). CDR3 nucleotides: TGTGCCACCAGCCTCCCTGGCGGGGATGAGCAGTTCTTC. Its protein product is CATSLPGGDEQFF.

This chain connects TRBV2 to TRBJ2-7, with D possibly matching TRBD1 (6 bases). The ends were cut back, 5 bases at V and 3 bases at J, with 17 bases in the middle. CDR1 SNHLY and CDR2 FYNNEI come from the germline V gene. This CDR3 is 15 amino acids long. As DNA, the CDR3 is TGTGCCAGCAGTTCAGGGGTATCCCTAAGCTACGAGCAGTACTTC. Translating it yields CASSSGVSLSYEQYF.

Remarks on this clone: Other DNA sequences of this sample code for an identical CDR3. In DNA form, the CDR3 reads TGTGCCAGCAGCGGGGGTCTCAGACTAGCGGGGGGCCACAATGAGCAGTTCTTC. This translates into CASSGGLRLAGGHNEQFF. The gene calls are TRBV9 and TRBJ2-1; 13 bases agree with TRBD2. With 3 bases clipped from V and 5 bases from J, the junction kept 11 bases outside the gene matches. Germline CDR1 SGDLS, CDR2 YYNGEE. There are 18 residues in the CDR3.

The table lists this clone with a few counts. This chain connects TRBV7-9 to TRBJ2-3; 11 nucleotides line up with TRBD1. With 5 bases clipped from V and 6 bases from J, the junction kept 7 bases outside the gene matches. There are 15 residues in the CDR3. Germline CDR1 reads SEHNR; CDR2 reads FQNEAQ (reference sequence). The CDR3 protein is CASSLGQGALDTQYF. The CDR3 DNA reads as TGTGCCAGCAGCCTCGGACAGGGGGCCTTGGATACGCAGTATTTT.

Concerning this clone: At the DNA level, this CDR3 is encoded by other sequences in the same sample as well. The chain is built from TRBV6-5 and TRBJ2-5, with 8 bases matching TRBD2. CDR1 and CDR2 from the germline V gene are MNHEY and SVGAGI. The CDR3 consists of 16 residues. After removal of 0 bases from V and 2 bases from J, the junction contained 5 bases not matched to a gene. The CDR3 loop is CASSYSLAGGQETQYF. In DNA, the CDR3 is TGTGCCAGCAGTTACTCATTGGCGGGGGGACAAGAGACCCAGTACTTC.

This rearrangement joins TRBV19 to TRBJ1-5, with a weak D call TRBD1 (6 bases). CDR1 and CDR2 (germline): LNHDA, SQIVND (reference sequence). The CDR3 contains 13 residues. V lost 8 bases, J lost 4 bases, and 12 bases lay in between. CDR3 DNA sequence: TGTGCCAGTCGGCGGGGGGCAAATCAGCCCCAGCATTTT. Translated, it gives CASRRGANQPQHF.

The gene calls are TRBV7-9 and TRBJ1-2, with a weak D call TRBD1 (5 bases). Between the trimmed V and J ends, which lost 4 bases and 6 bases, there was a span of 15 bases. Germline-derived CDR1 and CDR2 are SEHNR and FQNEAQ (reference sequence). The CDR3 spans 14 residues. This CDR3 is CASSYLGRVDGYTF. The CDR3 DNA sequence: TGTGCCAGCAGCTACCTGGGGCGTGTGGATGGCTACACCTTC.

This clone was observed a single time. The chain joins TRBV2 to TRBJ1-3, with D unresolved. CDR1 and CDR2 from the germline V gene are SNHLY and FYNNEI. This CDR3 spans 15 amino acids. Trimming shortened V by 4 bases and J by 0 bases, and 10 bases separated the two germline ends. CDR3 sequence: CASSAEGISGNTIYF. Here the CDR3 DNA reads TGTGCCAGCAGTGCCGAGGGAATCTCTGGAAACACCATATATTTT.

The V call is TRBV2, the J call TRBJ2-2; 8 bases match TRBD1. This CDR3 spans 15 amino acids. V trimming: 6 bases; J trimming: 6 bases; junction bases outside the gene matches: 9. Germline assignment: CDR1 SNHLY and CDR2 FYNNEI. This CDR3 reads CASRLQGDLAGELFF. For the CDR3, the DNA is TGTGCCAGCAGGCTACAGGGGGATCTTGCCGGGGAGCTGTTTTTT.

The V and J genes are TRBV7-9 and TRBJ2-7; tentatively, D is TRBD1 (6 bases). This CDR3 has 14 amino acids. Trimming took off 4 bases at V and 0 bases at J, with 10 bases between the two ends. CDR1 and CDR2 (germline): SEHNR, FQNEAQ (reference sequence). CDR3 amino acids: CASSSRDNSYEQYF. The CDR3 DNA follows: TGTGCCAGCAGCTCCCGGGACAACTCCTACGAGCAGTACTTC. Full variable domain (remainder filled in from reference TRBV7-9 and TRBJ2-7): DTGVSQNPRHKITKRGQNVTFRCDPISEHNRLYWYRQTLGQGPEFLTYFQNEAQLEKSRLLSDRFSAERPKGSFSTLEIQRTEQGDSAMYLCASSSRDNSYEQYFGPGTRLTVT.

This chain joins TRBV5-5 and TRBJ1-1; perhaps TRBD1 as D (6 bases). The CDR3 extends over 16 amino acids. Trimming removed 4 bases from V and 1 base from J, with 17 bases in between. From germline, CDR1 is SGHKS and CDR2 YYEKEE (reference sequence). CDR3 loop: CASSPFTGTSNTEAFF. CDR3 bases: TGTGCCAGCAGCCCTTTTACCGGGACATCGAACACTGAAGCTTTCTTT.

V and J are TRBV20-1 and TRBJ1-4, with D unresolved. The germline gives CDR1 DFQATT, CDR2 SNEGSKA (reference sequence). The CDR3 runs to 13 residues. Trimming took off 3 bases at V and 0 bases at J, with 5 bases between the two ends. The CDR3 sequence: CSASPSTNEKLFF. The DNA of the CDR3 is TGCAGTGCTAGTCCCTCAACTAATGAAAAACTGTTTTTT.

This clone was detected once. V usage is TRBV7-2 and J usage is TRBJ2-1; 8 bases map to TRBD2. Germline V gene data show CDR1 as SGHTA and CDR2 as FQGNSA. The CDR3 runs 15 residues. V trimming: 3 bases; J trimming: 2 bases; junction bases outside the gene matches: 3. The CDR3 bases are TGTGCCAGCAGCTTTAGCGGGGCCGCCTACAATGAGCAGTTCTTC. It encodes CASSFSGAAYNEQFF. Looking up the rest from reference TRBV7-2 and TRBJ2-1 gives the full variable domain: GAGVSQSPSNKVTEKGKDVELRCDPISGHTALYWYRQSLGQGLEFLIYFQGNSAPDKSGLPSDRFSAERTGGSVSTLTIQRTQQEDSAVYLCASSFSGAAYNEQFFGPGTRLTVL.